Included here is one TCR beta chain sequence, with context. Its specificity is unknown. The germline V gene encodes CDR1 MDHEN and CDR2 SYDVKM. The CDR3 loop spans 16 amino acids. V was shortened by 3 bases and J by 8 bases, with 22 bases between the two germline ends. CD45RO/CCR7/CD25/CD127/CD95/CD27 staining was used to isolate CD4+ naive, central memory, regulatory and stem cell-like memory cells by sorting. Every bit of the isolated RNA underwent reverse transcription, so sequencing read expressed TCRB transcripts. Using immunoSEQ multiplex PCR, the repertoire was profiled, and TCRdb retains in-frame clones only, with some absent. The sample consists of some 700,000 clones, roughly 13% of them appearing once. This sample was included in a study of beta chain features in type 1 diabetes. Study-wide context: Across the samples, some 98,000,000 sorted cells were examined in total. Study observations and caveats: A moderate, significant TCRB CDR3 shortening appeared in type 1 diabetes across four CD4+ subsets. For TCRB rearrangement, an influence of HLA type remained unresolved here.

Sample: naive CD4+ T cells from blood. The chain combines TRBV28 with TRBJ1-2; maybe TRBD1 (6 bases). The receptor was derived from a man aged 18 to 29 with type 1 diabetes. In nucleotides, the CDR3 is TGTGCCAGCAGTTTCTCAGGACAGATACTTGTCTCGGGCTACACCTTC. The encoded protein is CASSFSGQILVSGYTF.